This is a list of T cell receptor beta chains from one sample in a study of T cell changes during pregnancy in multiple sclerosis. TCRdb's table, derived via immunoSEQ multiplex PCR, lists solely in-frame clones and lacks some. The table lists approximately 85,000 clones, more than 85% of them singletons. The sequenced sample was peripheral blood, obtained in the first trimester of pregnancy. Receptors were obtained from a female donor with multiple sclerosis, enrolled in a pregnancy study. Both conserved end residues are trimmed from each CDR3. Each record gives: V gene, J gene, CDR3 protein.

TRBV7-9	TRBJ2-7	AIVGADHYEQY
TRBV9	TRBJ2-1	ASAGGSGYNEQF
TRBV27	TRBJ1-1	ASRGSGDTRAAF
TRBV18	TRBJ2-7	ASSIRDRGVNEQY
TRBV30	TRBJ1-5	AWSKWTDSNQPQH
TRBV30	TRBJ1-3	AWSLSSGNTIY
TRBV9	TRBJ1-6	ASSVGTTNNSPLH
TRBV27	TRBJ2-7	ASSLEPRGGYEQY
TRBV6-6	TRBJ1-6	ASGAGKGSPLH
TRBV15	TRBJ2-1	ATSRADNEQF
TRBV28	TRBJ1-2	ASSLSRRVWGYT
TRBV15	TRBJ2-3	ATSTKAGGTDTQY
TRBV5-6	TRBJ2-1	ASSFPRGLNEQF
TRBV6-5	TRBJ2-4	ASSSVSGRGNIQY
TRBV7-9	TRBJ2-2	ASRPAGVAANTGELF
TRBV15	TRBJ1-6	ATSREQGDNNSPLH
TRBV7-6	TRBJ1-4	ASSLGIDPMSGEKLF
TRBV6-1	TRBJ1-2	ASSVTGGIYGYT
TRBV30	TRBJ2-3	AWSVPRLGVSTDTQY
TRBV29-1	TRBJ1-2	SVGGTGDGYT
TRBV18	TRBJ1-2	ASSPNLQGSYGYT
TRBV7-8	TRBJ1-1	ASSSDRAGEAF
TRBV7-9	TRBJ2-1	ASTPFSAAGGPEQF
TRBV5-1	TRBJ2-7	ASSLTGLSYEQY
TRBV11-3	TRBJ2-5	ASSPDRGKETQY
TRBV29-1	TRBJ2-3	SVEDRTSLNTDTQY
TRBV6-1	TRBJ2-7	ASSERRGRLYEQY